This T cell receptor (beta chain) was identified during a study of cytotoxic CD8 clonotypes in ibrutinib-treated CLL. Study at large: Among the samples, the mean was approximately 250,000 productive templates and roughly 94,000 productive rearrangements.

Assay: immunoSEQ multiplex PCR; the TCRdb copy retains only in-frame clones and omits some. The data hold 110,000 to 150,000 clones, with about 80% observed a single time. CDR1 is SGHTA, CDR2 FQGNSA, per germline. V was clipped by 8 bases and J by 7 bases, with 12 bases between them. The CDR3 is 13 residues long. The sequence came from a human donor with chronic lymphocytic leukemia. The starting material was PBMCs, obtained after 24 months of ibrutinib treatment. The V and J genes are TRBV7-2 and TRBJ1-6; possible D gene TRBD1, 6 bases. As DNA, the CDR3 is TGTGCCAGCGAGGGGGGGGCCAATTCACCCCTCCACTTT. This codes for CASEGGANSPLHF.